This passage covers 16 T cell receptor beta chains from one sample sequenced in a study of blood T cell repertoires in COVID-19. The table came from immunoSEQ multiplex PCR; TCRdb's copy has only in-frame clones and leaves some out. The repertoire holds about 46,000 clones, with about 90% as singletons. The specimen was peripheral blood. Source of these receptors: a man aged 45-65 years with acute or convalescent COVID-19.

This chain joins TRBV2 and TRBJ2-7; a weak D match, TRBD1 (5 bases). Deletions cut 0 bases from V and 3 bases from J, with 12 bases between. Germline CDR1 and CDR2: SNHLY and FYNNEI. The CDR3 covers 15 residues. The CDR3 nucleotides read TGTGCCAGCAGTGAAGCTGTCTGGGGCCGCTACGAGCAGTACTTC. The encoded protein is CASSEAVWGRYEQYF. The full variable domain, completed using reference TRBV2 and TRBJ2-7, is EPEVTQTPSHQVTQMGQEVILRCVPISNHLYFYWYRQILGQKVEFLVSFYNNEISEKSEIFDDQFSVERPDGSNFTLKIRSTKLEDSAMYFCASSEAVWGRYEQYFGPGTRLTVT.

This rearrangement joins TRBV5-6 to TRBJ2-3; no firm D call. The germline V gene encodes CDR1 SGHDT and CDR2 YYEEEE. The ends were cut back, 0 bases at V and 3 bases at J, with 11 bases in the middle. This CDR3 spans 15 amino acids. The CDR3 DNA is TGTGCCAGCAGCTTGGAGCGCCGGAGAACAGATACGCAGTATTTT. It codes for CASSLERRRTDTQYF.

CDR3 sequence (DNA): TGTGCCAGCAGCTTAAGGAGGAAGGAGCGGAACAATGAGCAGTTCTTC. Its translation: CASSLRRKERNNEQFF. The J gene is TRBJ2-1, the V gene TRBV13; tentatively, D is TRBD2 (5 bases). The V gene lost 2 bases and the J gene lost 5 bases, with 16 bases spanning the gap. This CDR3 is 16 amino acids long. In germline, CDR1 is PRHDT, CDR2 FYEKMQ (reference sequence).

The chain links TRBV4-3 to TRBJ1-1, with TRBD1 identical over 8 bases. The CDR3 consists of 14 residues. The trim removed 0 bases at V and 10 bases at J, leaving 7 bases unmatched. Looked up from germline, CDR1 is LGHNA and CDR2 is YSLEER. CDR3 amino acids: CASSQESGTGSAFF. The CDR3 nucleotides read TGCGCCAGCAGCCAAGAATCGGGGACAGGCTCAGCTTTCTTT.

CDR3 bases: TGTGCCAGCAGTCAGACAGGGGCTGGAAACACCATATATTTT. Translation: CASSQTGAGNTIYF. This chain uses TRBV6-5 with TRBJ1-3; 8 bases align to TRBD1. The germline gives CDR1 MNHEY, CDR2 SVGAGI. The CDR3 sequence is 14 residues long. Trimming removed 5 bases from V and 2 bases from J; junction bases left unmatched: 2.

The sample holds a few counts of this clone. The CDR3 region has the DNA TGTGCCAGCAGCCAAGCGGGAGCCTACGAGCAGTACTTC. Residues: CASSQAGAYEQYF. V usage is TRBV3-1 (or the pseudogene TRBV3-2) and J usage is TRBJ2-7; perhaps TRBD2 as D (6 bases). V dropped 1 base and J dropped 2 bases, with 6 bases sitting between them. The CDR3 is 13 residues long. Per germline, CDR1 LGHDT and CDR2 YNNKEL (reference sequence).

The rearrangement uses TRBV5-4 and TRBJ1-2; 9 bases agree with TRBD1. The CDR3 has 15 residues. Germline loops: CDR1 SGHNT, CDR2 YYREEE (reference sequence). Unmatched junction bases numbered 12, after V lost 3 bases and J lost 9 bases. CDR3 protein: CASSSRTGQGFSYTF. Written as DNA, the CDR3 is TGTGCCAGCAGCTCACGGACGGGACAGGGTTTTAGCTACACCTTC.

The genes are TRBV18 and TRBJ1-4; D perhaps matches TRBD1 (5 bases). In germline, CDR1 is KGHSH, CDR2 LQKENI. The CDR3 has 13 residues. Trimming pared 3 bases from V and 8 bases from J, leaving 10 bases between. In DNA, the CDR3 is TGTGCCAGCTCACCGGCAGGGCGGGAAAAACTGTTTTTT. This encodes CASSPAGREKLFF.

The chain links TRBV24-1 to TRBJ2-5; 14 nucleotides align to TRBD2. The germline V gene encodes CDR1 KGHDR and CDR2 SFDVKD. Germline trimming cut 3 bases from V and 5 bases from J; bases unmatched to any gene: 10. The CDR3 runs 18 residues. This CDR3 reads CATSDHPPGLAGVETQYF. DNA of the CDR3: TGTGCCACCAGTGATCACCCTCCGGGACTAGCGGGAGTTGAGACCCAGTACTTC.

CDR3 sequence (DNA): TGTGCCAGCAGCTTTGGCAGGGGTTCCTACGAGCAGTACTTC. Translation gives CASSFGRGSYEQYF. The rearrangement joins TRBV11-2 to TRBJ2-7; D might be TRBD1 (6 bases). CDR3 size: 14 residues. Trimming stripped 3 bases from V and 1 base from J, with 10 bases between. Germline CDR1 SGHAT, CDR2 FQNNGV.

The CDR3 coding sequence is TGTGCCAGCAGTTTAGAAGGGGATGAGCAGTTCTTC. Translating it yields CASSLEGDEQFF. This sequence joins TRBV27 and TRBJ2-1, with D tentatively TRBD1 (5 bases). The germline gives CDR1 MNHEY, CDR2 SMNVEV (reference sequence). The CDR3 consists of 12 residues. The V gene lost 2 bases and the J gene lost 8 bases, with 7 bases spanning the gap.

The chain carries TRBV9 and TRBJ2-2; D possibly corresponds to TRBD2 (7 bases). The CDR3 has 15 amino acids. The germline CDR1 and CDR2 sequences are SGDLS and YYNGEE. The V and J ends lost 0 bases and 6 bases respectively, with 12 bases between them. The CDR3 protein is CASSVAGGLSGELFF. In nucleotides, the CDR3 is TGTGCCAGCAGCGTAGCGGGGGGCCTGTCCGGGGAGCTGTTTTTT.

The chain joins TRBV5-6 to TRBJ1-6, with 8 positions matching TRBD1. V trimming: 4 bases; J trimming: 10 bases; junction bases outside the gene matches: 7. The CDR3 spans 14 residues. Germline CDR1 and CDR2: SGHDT and YYEEEE. CDR3 protein: CASSLTGEQSPLHF. As DNA, the CDR3 is TGTGCCAGCAGCCTGACAGGGGAACAGTCACCCCTCCACTTT.

This chain connects TRBV19 to TRBJ1-1; 8 positions agree with TRBD1. The V and J ends lost 5 bases and 7 bases, in that order; junction bases with no gene match: 9. The CDR3 totals 14 residues. Looked up from germline, CDR1 is LNHDA and CDR2 is SQIVND (reference sequence). CDR3 protein: CASSAAGQAIEAFF. The DNA of the CDR3 is TGTGCCAGTAGTGCCGCGGGACAGGCTATTGAAGCTTTCTTT. Full variable domain (outside the CDR3, taken from reference TRBV19 and TRBJ1-1): DGGITQSPKYLFRKEGQNVTLSCEQNLNHDAMYWYRQDPGQGLRLIYYSQIVNDFQKGDIAEGYSVSREKKESFPLTVTSAQKNPTAFYLCASSAAGQAIEAFFGQGTRLTVV.

The rearrangement uses TRBV15 and TRBJ1-3; 7 nucleotides agree with TRBD1. J lost 0 bases, V lost 1 base, and 6 bases had no gene match. Germline CDR1 and CDR2: LNHNV and YYDKDF (reference sequence). This CDR3 is 17 amino acids long. CDR3 in amino acids: CATSRGRGESSGNTIYF. The CDR3 nucleotides are TGTGCCACCAGCAGAGGCAGGGGGGAGAGCTCTGGAAACACCATATATTTT.

The genes are TRBV5-4 and TRBJ2-1, with 8 bases fitting TRBD1. The CDR3 loop spans 14 amino acids. Germline CDR1 reads SGHNT; CDR2 reads YYREEE (reference sequence). V lost 5 bases and J lost 8; bases outside the gene matches: 9. Written as DNA, the CDR3 is TGTGCCAGCAGAGACAGACAGGGGTACGATGAGCAGTTCTTC. Amino acids: CASRDRQGYDEQFF. The whole variable domain, filled in from reference TRBV5-4 and TRBJ2-1, reads ETGVTQSPTHLIKTRGQQVTLRCSSQSGHNTVSWYQQALGQGPQFIFQYYREEENGRGNFPPRFSGLQFPNYSSELNVNALELDDSALYLCASRDRQGYDEQFFGPGTRLTVL.